This entry features one TCR beta chain sequence. Its antigen is currently not known. These data are taken from a study of cytomegalovirus exposure and HLA in healthy donors (dated by TCRdb to about 2017). Study-level background: In an earlier analysis of roughly 590 of the donors, 276 Gb of sequence data and 117 million unique TCR beta sequences from roughly 180 million T cells were reported. The study profiled the T cell repertoires of approximately 700 subjects by immunosequencing and related them to cytomegalovirus serostatus. Along with the roughly 670-subject first cohort, a separate validation cohort of 120 different subjects was used. Every repertoire in the discovery cohort had been generated on one and the same sequencing platform. Both class I and class II loci were covered by HLA typing, at four-digit resolution. Donor age, sex, ethnicity and CMV serostatus were compiled together with the repertoire data. The study aimed to test whether cataloging public T cell receptors could reveal signatures of past pathogen exposure. Four to six DR-DQ haplotypes were handled as single units for association and clustering because linkage in the cohort was strong. Of the roughly 410 genotyped donors, 65% to 90% were placed in the genetic ancestry cluster associated with self-reported Caucasian donors. An early release covering over 500 HLA-typed donors comprised approximately 300 gigabases of sequencing data and 85 million or so unique TCR sequences. Rather than using new phenotypic data, the later analysis identified candidate immune exposures from TCR beta sequences and from how often those sequences occurred across donors. In a later genetic analysis, genome-wide SNP genotypes for about three fifths of the roughly 670 donors were used, and that subset was treated as a discovery cohort. To study patterns of TCR occurrence, a later analysis re-analyzed previously published TCR beta repertoires from 700 or so donors and added high-resolution HLA genotyping. To decide whether each TCR beta V gene segment behaved as functional or pseudogenic, an earlier analysis of fewer than 750 of the donors relied on high-throughput TCR beta sequencing. Among roughly 400 genotyped donors of the cohort, an average of around 250,000 unique TCR beta nucleotide sequences was sequenced per donor, of which approximately 18% were non-productive. The study combined high-throughput TCR immunosequencing, statistical association of individual TCRs with disease status, and machine learning to predict cytomegalovirus infection status. The number of typed donors differed by locus: about 620-640 for A, B, C, DRB1 and DQB1; 500 to 550 for DQA1; fewer than 610 for DPA1; and some 430 for DPB1. What the work shows at the level of the full study, not this receptor alone: The only immune exposure information available for the cohort was CMV serostatus. A later analysis associated 16,951 TCR beta sequences with specific HLA alleles at a false discovery rate of 0.05. Broadly in line with IMGT annotations, most TCR beta V segments showed up in productive rearrangements about 87% or about 30% of the time in an earlier analysis of several hundred of the donors. A later genetic analysis associated a missense DCLRE1C variant with V-gene and J-gene trimming of TCR beta chains, and an independent cohort replicated the association. Across donors, most TCR sequences were observed very rarely, whereas some public TCRs were present in many individuals. In a later analysis, several top co-occurrence clusters were reported to appear linked to parvovirus B19, influenza, CMV and Epstein-Barr virus. The cohort was sequenced for TCR beta chains only, and without alpha or paired-chain data the features that could be detected were limited. A later analysis found that most CMV-associated TCR beta chains appeared HLA-restricted, with HLA associations seemingly driven largely by CMV exposure. Assigning TCR associations to individual alleles was difficult when HLA alleles, especially DR and DQ, strongly co-occurred. The authors suggested that the approach could potentially be extended to other disease states and immunological phenotypes. A cluster of highly shared sequence variants was judged likely to be a technical artifact of the sequencing pipeline. Linkage disequilibrium might explain the correlated functional status among segregating V segments, but an unknown experimental factor could not be excluded. Because the 87-base-pair reads could not distinguish some IMGT-functional V segments, including TRBV6-2 and TRBV6-3, those segments were excluded. The classifier was reported to diagnose cytomegalovirus status with high specificity and sensitivity in both the original and validation cohorts. HLA typing was unavailable for some donors at each locus, so association tests used only the typed subset. A further reported finding was that TCR beta sequences accurately predicted the HLA-A and HLA-B alleles for most subjects in the first cohort. Presence/absence analyses assumed roughly uniform sequencing depth across donors, an assumption that may not hold. A few of the identified cytomegalovirus-associated TCR beta chains were confirmed in vitro to be specific for cytomegalovirus antigens. Around 16 rarely observed V segments, including chromosome 9 orphons, were excluded from the earlier analysis of some 590 of the donors because counts were too low. According to a later analysis, TCR association rates differed among HLA loci, with DRB1 alleles showing the most associated TCRs and HLA-C alleles showing the fewest. In a later genetic analysis, fewer N-insertions in productive TCRs were reported among donors in an Asian-associated ancestry cluster than the roughly 640-donor mean. Compared with equally common non-associated chains, HLA-associated TCR beta chains in a later analysis were more clonally expanded and had lower generation probabilities. The study gave a list of 150 to 200 TCR beta chains associated with cytomegalovirus.

The library was obtained by the immunoSEQ multiplex PCR assay. The multiplex PCR relied on a mix of 60 forward primers for TCR Vbeta segments and 13 reverse primers for TCR Jbeta segments. The CDR3 region of rearranged TCR beta genes was amplified from genomic DNA with a multiplex PCR assay. The amplified TCR beta libraries were sequenced on the Illumina HiSeq System as 87-base-pair reads. Regarding the original processing steps: In a later analysis, 77 million or so unique TCR beta chains were counted across the 500 to 850 repertoires, and around 11 million of these chains were shared by at least two donors. A nearest-neighbor algorithm error-corrected the raw reads and collapsed the reads into unique sequences, merging closely related sequences to remove PCR and sequencing errors. To assign V, D and J gene segments, CDR3 sequences were aligned to IMGT reference sequences. For a sequence to be retained, a match of at least six nucleotides to both a V gene segment and a J gene segment was required. A rearrangement counted as productive if the CDR3 had no stop codons and remained in frame with V and J, and every other rearrangement counted as non-productive. CDR3 was defined by IMGT convention, running from the second conserved V-encoded cysteine to the conserved J-encoded phenylalanine. The earlier analysis of about 530 of the donors excluded any sequence lacking an unambiguous match to a single V gene segment. An earlier analysis of a few hundred of the donors classified V segments as functional when productive rearrangements were above 56.7% and as segregating when the standard deviation between donors was above 5%. A statistical classification framework was built for diagnosing cytomegalovirus status from the catalog of TCR beta chain sequences. In a later analysis, TCR nucleotide sequences were compared against IMGT/GENE-DB human TR gene sequences so that V and J genes could be assigned. A later analysis assigned CDR3 sequences and most-parsimonious VDJ recombination scenarios with the TCRdist pipeline. A later analysis defined each TCR beta chain by its CDR3 amino acid sequence plus V-gene family, and excluded reads lacking a unique V-gene family. A later analysis removed several hundred highly shared, low-generation-probability nucleotide sequences to deal with suspected cross-contamination and a sequencing artifact. For each public chain, a later analysis derived a clonal expansion index from normalized ranks of inferred template counts within each repertoire. In a later analysis, generation probabilities were computed with a VDJ recombination model fitted to out-of-frame rearrangements, and the resulting probabilities were checked against IGoR. In a later analysis, TCR-TCR, TCR-HLA and TCR-CMV co-occurrence was scored with hypergeometric tests, and a repertoire-size bias correction was applied to TCR pairs. A later analysis estimated false discovery rates by permuting HLA or CMV assignments 20 times. In a later analysis, co-occurring TCRs were grouped using DBSCAN, with TCRdist sequence similarity added in when clustering inside HLA-allele-positive subsets. For co-occurrence clustering, repertoires with fewer than 30,000 or more than 120,000 public chains were excluded, along with roughly 5 repertoires with anomalous nucleotide sharing. TCRdb took over this immuneACCESS table, retaining in-frame rearrangements with V and J assigned. Such tables are incomplete; in checked studies, under half of the missing clones stem from an unresolved V gene, and the remainder is unexplained. The DNA gave D and trimming, while V, J and clone size come from that table. The sample table holds around 210,000 clones. The biggest ten clones account for 1.1% of the sample.

The cohort consisted of 666 healthy bone marrow donors. At the time of sampling, every cohort member was nominally healthy, though immune exposures that went unrecorded were likely present. The donor was CMV seropositive and belonged to the group of a few hundred seropositive cohort members. A peripheral blood sample was provided by each donor, and peripheral blood mononuclear cells were used for TCR beta sequencing. The Qiagen DNeasy Blood Extraction Kit was used to extract genomic DNA from the blood cell samples. CDR1 is given as SGHDN and CDR2 as FVKESK, both from the germline V gene. Between the V and J ends, shortened by 1 base and 5 bases respectively, the junction contains 9 bases. From its cysteine to its phenylalanine, the CDR3 spans 14 amino acids. Just the 42-base CDR3 DNA is kept, in frame starting at base 1.

The receptor comes from a girl aged 2-9 years in good health and CMV-seropositive. The source material was PBMCs. The sequence links TRBV14 to TRBJ1-3; no D gene is confidently identified. The sequenced DNA: TGTGCCAGCAGCCAAGTAGGAGGGAGAAACACCATATATTTT. This encodes CASSQVGGRNTIYF.